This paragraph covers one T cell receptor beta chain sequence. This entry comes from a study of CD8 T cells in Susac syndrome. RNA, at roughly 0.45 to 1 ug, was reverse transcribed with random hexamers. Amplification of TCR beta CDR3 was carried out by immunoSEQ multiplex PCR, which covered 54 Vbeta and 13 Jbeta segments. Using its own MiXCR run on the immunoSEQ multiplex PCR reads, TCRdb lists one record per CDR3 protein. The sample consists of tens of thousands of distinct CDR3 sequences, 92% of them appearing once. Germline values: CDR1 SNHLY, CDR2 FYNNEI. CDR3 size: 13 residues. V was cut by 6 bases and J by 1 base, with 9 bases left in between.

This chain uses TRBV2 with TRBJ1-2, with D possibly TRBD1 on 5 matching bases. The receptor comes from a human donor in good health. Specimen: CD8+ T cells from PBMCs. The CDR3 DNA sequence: TGTGCCAGCAGGACAGCTTTTAACTATGGCTACACCTTC. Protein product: CASRTAFNYGYTF.